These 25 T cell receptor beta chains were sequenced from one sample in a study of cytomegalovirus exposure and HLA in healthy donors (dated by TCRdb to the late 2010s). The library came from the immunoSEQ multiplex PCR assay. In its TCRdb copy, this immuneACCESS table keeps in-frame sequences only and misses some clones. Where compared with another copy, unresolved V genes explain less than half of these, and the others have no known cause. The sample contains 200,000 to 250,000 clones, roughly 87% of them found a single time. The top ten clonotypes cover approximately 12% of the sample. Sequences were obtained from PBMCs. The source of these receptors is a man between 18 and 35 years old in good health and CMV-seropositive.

The CDR3 nucleotides are TGTGCCAGCAGCTTAGGGCAGGGGGCAGAGTATGGCTACACCTTC. Encoded protein: CASSLGQGAEYGYTF. The V call is TRBV7-9, the J call TRBJ1-2; 8 nucleotides match TRBD1. CDR1 SEHNR and CDR2 FQNEAQ come from the germline V gene (reference sequence). The CDR3 is made up of 15 amino acids. Trimming removed 1 base from V and 5 bases from J; junction bases left unmatched: 6.

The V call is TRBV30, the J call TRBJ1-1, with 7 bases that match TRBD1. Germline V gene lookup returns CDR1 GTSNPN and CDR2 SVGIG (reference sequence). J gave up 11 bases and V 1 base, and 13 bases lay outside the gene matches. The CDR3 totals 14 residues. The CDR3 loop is CAWSGQGLIPGAFF. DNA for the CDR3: TGTGCCTGGAGTGGACAGGGCCTCATCCCTGGGGCTTTCTTT.

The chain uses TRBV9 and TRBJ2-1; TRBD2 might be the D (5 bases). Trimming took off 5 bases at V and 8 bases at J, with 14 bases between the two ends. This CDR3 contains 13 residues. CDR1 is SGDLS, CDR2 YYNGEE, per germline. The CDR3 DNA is TGTGCCAGCAGAACCACTACCGGGGATGAGCAGTTCTTC. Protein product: CASRTTTGDEQFF.

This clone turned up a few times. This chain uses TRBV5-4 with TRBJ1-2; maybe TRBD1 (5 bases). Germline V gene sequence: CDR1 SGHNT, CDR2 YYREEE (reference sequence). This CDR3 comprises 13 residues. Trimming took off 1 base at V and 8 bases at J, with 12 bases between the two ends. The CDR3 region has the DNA TGTGCCAGCAGCTTGACTGGGACCGGCGGCTACACCTTC. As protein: CASSLTGTGGYTF.

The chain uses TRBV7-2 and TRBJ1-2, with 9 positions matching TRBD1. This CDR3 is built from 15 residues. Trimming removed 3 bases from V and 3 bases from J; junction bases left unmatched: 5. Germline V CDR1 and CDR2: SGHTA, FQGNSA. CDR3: CASSFRGQGDYGYTF. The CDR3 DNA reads TGTGCCAGCAGCTTCAGGGGACAGGGCGACTATGGCTACACCTTC.

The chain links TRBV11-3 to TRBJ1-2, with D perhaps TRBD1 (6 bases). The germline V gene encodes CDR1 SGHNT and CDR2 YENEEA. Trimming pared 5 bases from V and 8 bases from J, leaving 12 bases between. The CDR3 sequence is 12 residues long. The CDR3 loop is CASSHRDGGYTF. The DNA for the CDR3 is TGTGCCAGCAGCCACAGGGACGGGGGCTACACCTTC.

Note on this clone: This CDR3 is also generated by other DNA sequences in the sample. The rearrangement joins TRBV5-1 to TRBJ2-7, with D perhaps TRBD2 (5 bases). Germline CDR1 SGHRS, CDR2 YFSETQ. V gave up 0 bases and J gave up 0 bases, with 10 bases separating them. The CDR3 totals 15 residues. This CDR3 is CASSLGGSGSYEQYF. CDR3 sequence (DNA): TGCGCCAGCAGCTTGGGAGGGAGCGGCTCCTACGAGCAGTACTTC.

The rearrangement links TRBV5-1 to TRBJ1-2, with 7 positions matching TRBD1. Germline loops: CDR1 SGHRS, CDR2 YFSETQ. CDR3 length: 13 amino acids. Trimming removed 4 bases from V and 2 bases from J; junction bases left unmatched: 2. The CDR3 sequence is CASSPGQNYGYTF. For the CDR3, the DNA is TGCGCCAGCAGCCCGGGACAGAACTATGGCTACACCTTC.

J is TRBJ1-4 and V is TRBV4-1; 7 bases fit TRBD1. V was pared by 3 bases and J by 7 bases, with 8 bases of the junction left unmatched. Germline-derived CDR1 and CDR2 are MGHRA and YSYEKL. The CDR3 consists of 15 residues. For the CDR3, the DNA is TGCGCCAGCAGCCAGGGGGGGACAGTTGGTGAAAAACTGTTTTTT. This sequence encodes CASSQGGTVGEKLFF.

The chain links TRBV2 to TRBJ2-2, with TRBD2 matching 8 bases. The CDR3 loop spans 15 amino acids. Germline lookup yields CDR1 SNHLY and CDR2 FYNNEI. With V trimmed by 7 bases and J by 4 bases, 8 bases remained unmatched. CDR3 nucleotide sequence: TGTGCCAGCAAGCGGGAGACGGCGACCACCGGGGAGCTGTTTTTT. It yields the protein CASKRETATTGELFF.

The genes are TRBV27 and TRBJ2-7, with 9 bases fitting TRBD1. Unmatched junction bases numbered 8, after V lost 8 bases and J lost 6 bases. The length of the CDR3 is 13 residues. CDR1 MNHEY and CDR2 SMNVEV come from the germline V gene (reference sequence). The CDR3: CASGDRESGEQYF. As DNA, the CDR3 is TGTGCCAGCGGGGACAGGGAGTCGGGCGAGCAGTACTTC.

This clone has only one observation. CDR3 DNA: TGCAGCGCCGATAGGGTCCAAGAGACCCAGTACTTC. Its translation is CSADRVQETQYF. The chain links TRBV29-1 to TRBJ2-5; D not certain. The length of the CDR3 is 12 residues. In germline, CDR1 is SQVTM, CDR2 ANQGSEA. Trimming removed 7 bases from V and 1 base from J, with 10 bases in between.

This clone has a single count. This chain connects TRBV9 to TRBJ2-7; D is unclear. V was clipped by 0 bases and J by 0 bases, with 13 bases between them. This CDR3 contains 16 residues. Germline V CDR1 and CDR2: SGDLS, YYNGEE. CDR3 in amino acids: CASSVGSLSASYEQYF. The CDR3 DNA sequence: TGTGCCAGCAGCGTAGGATCACTTTCCGCCTCCTACGAGCAGTACTTC.

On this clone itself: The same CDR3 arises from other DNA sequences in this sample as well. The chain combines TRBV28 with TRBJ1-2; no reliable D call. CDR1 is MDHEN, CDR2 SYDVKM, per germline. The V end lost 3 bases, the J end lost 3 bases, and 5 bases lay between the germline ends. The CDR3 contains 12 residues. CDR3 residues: CASSLADYGYTF. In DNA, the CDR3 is TGTGCCAGCAGTTTGGCAGACTATGGCTACACCTTC.

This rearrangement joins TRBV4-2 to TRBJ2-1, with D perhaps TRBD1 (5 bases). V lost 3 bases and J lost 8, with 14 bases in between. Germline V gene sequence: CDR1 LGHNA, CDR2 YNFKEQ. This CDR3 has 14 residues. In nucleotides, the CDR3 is TGTGCCAGCAGCCAGGGGCACGGGTACGATGAGCAGTTCTTC. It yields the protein CASSQGHGYDEQFF.

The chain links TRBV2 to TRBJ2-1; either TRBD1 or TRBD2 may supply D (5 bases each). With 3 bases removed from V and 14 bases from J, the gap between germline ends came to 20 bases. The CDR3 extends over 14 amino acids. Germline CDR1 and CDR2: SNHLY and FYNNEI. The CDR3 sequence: CASSEIWLGALEFF. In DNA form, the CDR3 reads TGTGCCAGCAGTGAGATCTGGCTCGGGGCCCTAGAGTTCTTC.

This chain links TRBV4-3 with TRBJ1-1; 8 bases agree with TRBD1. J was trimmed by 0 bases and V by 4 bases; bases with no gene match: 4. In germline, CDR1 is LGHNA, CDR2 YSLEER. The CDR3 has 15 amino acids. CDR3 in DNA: TGCGCCAGCAGCCGAGGGACAGGATTGAACACTGAAGCTTTCTTT. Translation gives CASSRGTGLNTEAFF.

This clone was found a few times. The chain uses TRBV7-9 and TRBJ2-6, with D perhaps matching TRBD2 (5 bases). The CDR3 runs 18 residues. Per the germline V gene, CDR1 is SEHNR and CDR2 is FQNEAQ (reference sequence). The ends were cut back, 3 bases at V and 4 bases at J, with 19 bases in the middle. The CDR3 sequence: CASSFPGLRVRGANVLTF. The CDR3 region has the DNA TGTGCCAGCAGCTTCCCAGGACTTCGTGTGAGGGGGGCCAACGTCCTGACTTTC.

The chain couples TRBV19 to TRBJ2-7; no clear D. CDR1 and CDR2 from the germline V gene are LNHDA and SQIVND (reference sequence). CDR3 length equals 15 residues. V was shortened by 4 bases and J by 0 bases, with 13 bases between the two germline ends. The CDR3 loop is CASSKLATSSYEQYF. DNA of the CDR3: TGTGCCAGTAGTAAATTGGCGACAAGCTCCTACGAGCAGTACTTC.

The CDR3, as DNA: TGTGCCAGCAGCTTCGGCAGGGATAGGTTCTTC. Translating gives CASSFGRDRFF. The chain links TRBV7-9 to TRBJ2-1; tentative D call: TRBD1 (5 bases). CDR3 length: 11 residues. V dropped 3 bases and J dropped 15 bases, with 12 bases sitting between them. Germline V lookup: CDR1 SEHNR, CDR2 FQNEAQ (reference sequence).

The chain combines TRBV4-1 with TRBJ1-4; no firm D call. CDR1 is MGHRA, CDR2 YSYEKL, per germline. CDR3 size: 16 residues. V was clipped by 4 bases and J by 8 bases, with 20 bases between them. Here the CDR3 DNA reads TGCGCCAGCAGCCGAGCTGACGGAACTACGGGGGAAAAACTGTTTTTT. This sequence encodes CASSRADGTTGEKLFF.

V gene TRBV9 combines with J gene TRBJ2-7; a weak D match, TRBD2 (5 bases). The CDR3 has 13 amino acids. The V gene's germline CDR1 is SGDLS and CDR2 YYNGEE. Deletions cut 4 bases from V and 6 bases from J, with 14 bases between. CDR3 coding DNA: TGTGCCAGCAGCCCCCAAGGAGGCACCGAGCAGTACTTC. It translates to CASSPQGGTEQYF.

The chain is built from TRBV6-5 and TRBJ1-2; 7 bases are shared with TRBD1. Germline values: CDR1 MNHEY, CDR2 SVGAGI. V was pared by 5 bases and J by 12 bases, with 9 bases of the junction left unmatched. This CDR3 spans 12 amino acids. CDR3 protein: CASSTTTGFNTF. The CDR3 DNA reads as TGTGCCAGCAGTACCACGACAGGGTTCAACACCTTC.

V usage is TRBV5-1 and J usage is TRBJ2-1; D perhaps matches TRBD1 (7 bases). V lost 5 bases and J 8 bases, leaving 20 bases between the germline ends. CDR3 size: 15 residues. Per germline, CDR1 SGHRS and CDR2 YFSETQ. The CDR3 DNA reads TGCGCCAGCAGGCCCGGGGCCCAGGGGGGCCATGAGCAGTTCTTC. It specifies CASRPGAQGGHEQFF.

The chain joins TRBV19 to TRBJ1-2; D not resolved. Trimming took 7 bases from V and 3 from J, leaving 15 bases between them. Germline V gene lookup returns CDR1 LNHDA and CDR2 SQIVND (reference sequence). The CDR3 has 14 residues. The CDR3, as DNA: TGTGCCAGTACCAACGACCGGATTGACTATGGCTACACCTTC. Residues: CASTNDRIDYGYTF. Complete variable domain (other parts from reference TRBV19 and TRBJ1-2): DGGITQSPKYLFRKEGQNVTLSCEQNLNHDAMYWYRQDPGQGLRLIYYSQIVNDFQKGDIAEGYSVSREKKESFPLTVTSAQKNPTAFYLCASTNDRIDYGYTFGSGTRLTVV.